This T cell receptor (beta chain) was retrieved from a study of cytomegalovirus exposure and HLA in healthy donors. 60 Vbeta and 13 Jbeta primers were used in PCR. Produced via immunoSEQ multiplex PCR; TCRdb's table is partial and in-frame only. The repertoire consists of 150,000 to 200,000 clones, with 68% occurring once and the leading ten covering approximately 1.5%. The V gene end was trimmed by 0 bases and the J gene end by 8 bases; junction bases not matched to a gene: 5. The germline CDR1 and CDR2 sequences are LGHNA and YNFKEQ. This CDR3 has 16 amino acids. For this clone: Its antigen is still unknown.

Study-level findings and limits: Serostatus for CMV was the only available immune exposure information.

The material sequenced was PBMCs. The receptor was isolated from a man between 50 and 59 years old in good health and CMV-seronegative. V usage is TRBV4-2 and J usage is TRBJ2-1; 12 nucleotides agree with TRBD2. The CDR3 here is CASSQDASGGADEQFF. CDR3 DNA sequence: TGTGCCAGCAGCCAAGATGCTAGCGGGGGGGCAGATGAGCAGTTCTTC.